This entry lists 21 T cell receptor beta chains sequenced from one sample in a study of shared clonotypes between healthy human individuals (dated by TCRdb to the early 2020s). The method was the immunoSEQ multiplex PCR assay. In TCRdb, the immuneACCESS table is reduced to in-frame sequences with V and J assigned. These tables do not hold every clone; where another copy was compared, an unresolved V gene accounts for under half, and the others remain unexplained. For this sample the table gives 2,500,000 or so clones, of which 85% to 95% were detected only once. The ten biggest clones cover 0.3% to 0.45% of the sample. The specimen sequenced was naive CD4+ T cells from PBMCs. The intended sense of this specimen's cell subset or site label: CD45RA+ positively selected. The receptors here all came from a man younger than 35 in good health. Some clones in this sample may be carry-over from other donors' samples.

The rearrangement uses TRBV9 and TRBJ2-7; the D call may be TRBD1 or TRBD2 (6 bases each). The germline V and J ends were trimmed by 3 bases and 0 bases, with 16 bases remaining between them. Germline V lookup: CDR1 SGDLS, CDR2 YYNGEE. The CDR3 runs 16 residues. The CDR3 coding sequence is TGTGCCAGCAGCGCTGAACAGGGCGGGGACTCCTACGAGCAGTACTTC. Its translation: CASSAEQGGDSYEQYF.

This clone was seen once. This chain joins TRBV5-4 and TRBJ2-2, with 7 bases fitting TRBD2. The CDR3 totals 18 residues. CDR1 and CDR2 from the germline V gene are SGHNT and YYREEE (reference sequence). Germline trimming cut 1 base from V and 4 bases from J; bases unmatched to any gene: 13. In nucleotides, the CDR3 is TGTGCCAGCAGCTTGCGCCCGGCCGCGGGAGCGGGCACCGGGGAGCTGTTTTTT. Translated: CASSLRPAAGAGTGELFF.

V is TRBV7-9 and J is TRBJ2-2; D gene unclear. From germline, CDR1 is SEHNR and CDR2 FQNEAQ (reference sequence). CDR3 length equals 14 residues. V was trimmed by 5 bases and J by 2 bases, leaving 9 bases between them. The CDR3, as DNA: TGTGCCAGCAGCCTCCGGGCCAACACCGGGGAGCTGTTTTTT. Its protein is CASSLRANTGELFF. The full variable domain, rest sourced from reference TRBV7-9 and TRBJ2-2, is DTGVSQNPRHKITKRGQNVTFRCDPISEHNRLYWYRQTLGQGPEFLTYFQNEAQLEKSRLLSDRFSAERPKGSFSTLEIQRTEQGDSAMYLCASSLRANTGELFFGEGSRLTVL.

The genes are TRBV14 and TRBJ1-2, with D unclear. V shed 1 base and J shed 7 bases, with 10 bases lying between them. This CDR3 has 13 residues. Germline V gene data show CDR1 as SGHDN and CDR2 as FVKESK. Here the CDR3 DNA reads TGTGCCAGCAGCCAAGGGAGGGCCAGTGGCTACACCTTC. Amino acid sequence: CASSQGRASGYTF.

CDR3 sequence (DNA): TGTGCCAGCAGTTTCAAGACAGGGGGCTTCTATGGCTACACCTTC. It encodes CASSFKTGGFYGYTF. The V and J genes are TRBV6-5 and TRBJ1-2; 10 bases agree with TRBD1. Germline V gene lookup returns CDR1 MNHEY and CDR2 SVGAGI. V trimming: 4 bases; J trimming: 4 bases; junction bases outside the gene matches: 6. There are 15 residues in the CDR3.

V gene TRBV27 combines with J gene TRBJ2-7; 9 positions match TRBD2. The V gene end was trimmed by 6 bases and the J gene end by 4 bases; junction bases not matched to a gene: 16. The CDR3 has 17 residues. The germline V gene encodes CDR1 MNHEY and CDR2 SMNVEV (reference sequence). CDR3: CASSPRATSGTRYEQYF. The CDR3, as DNA: TGTGCCAGCAGCCCTAGGGCGACTAGCGGTACAAGGTACGAGCAGTACTTC.

The chain carries TRBV29-1 and TRBJ2-2, with 7 bases that match TRBD2. The trim removed 8 bases at V and 7 bases at J, leaving 7 bases unmatched. This CDR3 contains 12 residues. Germline V gene sequence: CDR1 SQVTM, CDR2 ANQGSEA. The chain's CDR3 is CSIGTTSGELFF. The CDR3 DNA reads as TGCAGCATCGGGACTACGAGCGGGGAGCTGTTTTTT.

The chain recombines TRBV5-1 with TRBJ2-1; perhaps D is TRBD1 or TRBD2 (5 bases each). This CDR3 contains 15 residues. V shed 4 bases and J shed 4 bases, with 15 bases lying between them. Germline CDR1 reads SGHRS; CDR2 reads YFSETQ. CDR3 in DNA: TGCGCCAGCAGCCGGGGACCCGAGCCATACAATGAGCAGTTCTTC. It encodes CASSRGPEPYNEQFF.

The chain combines TRBV7-6 with TRBJ2-1, with 12 bases identical to TRBD2. The germline CDR1 and CDR2 sequences are SGHVS and FNYEAQ. After removal of 5 bases from V and 10 bases from J, the junction contained 6 bases not matched to a gene. The length of the CDR3 is 14 residues. CDR3 in DNA: TGTGCCAGCAGCCCCACTAGCGGGAGGAGGGAGCAGTTCTTC. Its translation is CASSPTSGRREQFF.

The V and J genes are TRBV7-6 and TRBJ2-7, with D possibly being TRBD1 (6 bases). CDR3 length: 13 residues. V was shortened by 9 bases and J by 3 bases, with 15 bases between the two germline ends. Germline assignment: CDR1 SGHVS and CDR2 FNYEAQ. Here the CDR3 DNA reads TGTGCCAGTTCACAGGGCAATTTCTACGAGCAGTACTTC. Translating gives CASSQGNFYEQYF.

J is TRBJ2-3 and V is TRBV7-3; D tentatively fits TRBD1 or TRBD2 (5 bases each). Germline V gene data show CDR1 as SGHTA and CDR2 as FQGTGA. The germline V and J ends were trimmed by 6 bases and 0 bases, with 10 bases remaining between them. This CDR3 spans 14 amino acids. CDR3 sequence (DNA): TGTGCCAGCAGAGAGGGGTTTAGCACAGATACGCAGTATTTT. This sequence encodes CASREGFSTDTQYF.

The gene calls are TRBV6-1 and TRBJ2-1; D might be TRBD1 (5 bases). Germline V gives CDR1 MNHNS, CDR2 SASEGT. The ends were cut back, 4 bases at V and 0 bases at J, with 19 bases in the middle. This CDR3 contains 18 residues. The CDR3 nucleotides read TGTGCCAGCAGTGGTACCAGGGAACGGGCGAGCTCCTACAATGAGCAGTTCTTC. Translation gives CASSGTRERASSYNEQFF.

The chain links TRBV28 to TRBJ1-1, with D unclear. CDR3 size: 15 residues. V was trimmed by 5 bases and J by 4 bases, leaving 17 bases between them. In germline, CDR1 is MDHEN, CDR2 SYDVKM. The CDR3: CASSPSEGSATEAFF. CDR3 sequence (DNA): TGTGCCAGCAGTCCCTCCGAGGGCTCGGCCACTGAAGCTTTCTTT.

V usage is TRBV7-9 and J usage is TRBJ1-2, with D maybe TRBD1 (6 bases). Germline V gives CDR1 SEHNR, CDR2 FQNEAQ (reference sequence). V was trimmed by 5 bases and J by 2 bases, leaving 15 bases between them. The CDR3 contains 15 residues. DNA for the CDR3: TGTGCCAGCAGCCCAATGACAGGAGGAAACTATGGCTACACCTTC. The encoded protein is CASSPMTGGNYGYTF.

This clone was observed a few times. This CDR3 reads CASRQLMNTEAFF. The DNA of the CDR3 is TGTGCCAGCAGACAGTTGATGAACACTGAAGCTTTCTTT. The chain couples TRBV2 to TRBJ1-1; D unclear. Trimming took 6 bases from V and 0 from J, leaving 8 bases between them. The CDR3 extends over 13 amino acids. Germline CDR1 is SNHLY and CDR2 is FYNNEI.

As regards this clone: Other DNA sequences in this sample translate to the same CDR3. CDR3 in amino acids: CASSRGRFNEKLFF. In DNA form, the CDR3 reads TGTGCCAGCAGCCGAGGACGGTTTAATGAAAAACTGTTTTTT. This chain uses TRBV27 with TRBJ1-4, with D unresolved. Deletions cut 6 bases from V and 4 bases from J, with 12 bases between. Per the germline V gene, CDR1 is MNHEY and CDR2 is SMNVEV (reference sequence). The CDR3 covers 14 residues.

On this clone: The identical CDR3 is also encoded by other nucleotide sequences in the sample. V gene TRBV18 combines with J gene TRBJ2-2; the D is unclear. There are 15 residues in the CDR3. Trimming took off 2 bases at V and 0 bases at J, with 7 bases between the two ends. Germline V gene lookup returns CDR1 KGHSH and CDR2 LQKENI. In DNA, the CDR3 is TGTGCCAGCTCACCAAGAACGGCGAACACCGGGGAGCTGTTTTTT. It yields the protein CASSPRTANTGELFF.

The count of this clone is one. This rearrangement joins TRBV28 to TRBJ1-2; D ambiguous. The germline V gene has CDR1 MDHEN and CDR2 SYDVKM. Trimming stripped 3 bases from V and 8 bases from J, with 19 bases between. This CDR3 comprises 15 residues. CDR3 in DNA: TGTGCCAGCAGTTTCTCCAACGGGAAGGGCGGCGGCTACACCTTC. Translation: CASSFSNGKGGGYTF.

CDR3 sequence (DNA): TGCGCCAGCAGCTTCGGACCGGCAGCAGATACGCAGTATTTT. Translating gives CASSFGPAADTQYF. The rearrangement links TRBV5-1 to TRBJ2-3, with D hard to call. The CDR3 totals 14 residues. Germline V CDR1 and CDR2: SGHRS, YFSETQ. The V gene lost 2 bases and the J gene lost 4 bases, with 11 bases spanning the gap.

This clone was detected once. The gene calls are TRBV30 and TRBJ2-3, with 10 bases matching TRBD2. V was clipped by 3 bases and J by 8 bases; unmatched bases: 11. This CDR3 has 15 residues. The germline gives CDR1 GTSNPN, CDR2 SVGIG (reference sequence). The DNA for the CDR3 is TGTGCCTGGAGGGGAGGACTAGCGGTTTCGGCTACGCAGTATTTT. Amino acid sequence: CAWRGGLAVSATQYF.

V gene TRBV7-3 combines with J gene TRBJ1-3; D gene uncertain. The CDR3 is 14 amino acids. V gave up 4 bases and J gave up 3 bases, with 10 bases separating them. From germline, CDR1 is SGHTA and CDR2 FQGTGA. CDR3 nucleotide sequence: TGTGCCAGCAGCTCCCCTCGGGTTGGAAACACCATATATTTT. This translates into CASSSPRVGNTIYF.